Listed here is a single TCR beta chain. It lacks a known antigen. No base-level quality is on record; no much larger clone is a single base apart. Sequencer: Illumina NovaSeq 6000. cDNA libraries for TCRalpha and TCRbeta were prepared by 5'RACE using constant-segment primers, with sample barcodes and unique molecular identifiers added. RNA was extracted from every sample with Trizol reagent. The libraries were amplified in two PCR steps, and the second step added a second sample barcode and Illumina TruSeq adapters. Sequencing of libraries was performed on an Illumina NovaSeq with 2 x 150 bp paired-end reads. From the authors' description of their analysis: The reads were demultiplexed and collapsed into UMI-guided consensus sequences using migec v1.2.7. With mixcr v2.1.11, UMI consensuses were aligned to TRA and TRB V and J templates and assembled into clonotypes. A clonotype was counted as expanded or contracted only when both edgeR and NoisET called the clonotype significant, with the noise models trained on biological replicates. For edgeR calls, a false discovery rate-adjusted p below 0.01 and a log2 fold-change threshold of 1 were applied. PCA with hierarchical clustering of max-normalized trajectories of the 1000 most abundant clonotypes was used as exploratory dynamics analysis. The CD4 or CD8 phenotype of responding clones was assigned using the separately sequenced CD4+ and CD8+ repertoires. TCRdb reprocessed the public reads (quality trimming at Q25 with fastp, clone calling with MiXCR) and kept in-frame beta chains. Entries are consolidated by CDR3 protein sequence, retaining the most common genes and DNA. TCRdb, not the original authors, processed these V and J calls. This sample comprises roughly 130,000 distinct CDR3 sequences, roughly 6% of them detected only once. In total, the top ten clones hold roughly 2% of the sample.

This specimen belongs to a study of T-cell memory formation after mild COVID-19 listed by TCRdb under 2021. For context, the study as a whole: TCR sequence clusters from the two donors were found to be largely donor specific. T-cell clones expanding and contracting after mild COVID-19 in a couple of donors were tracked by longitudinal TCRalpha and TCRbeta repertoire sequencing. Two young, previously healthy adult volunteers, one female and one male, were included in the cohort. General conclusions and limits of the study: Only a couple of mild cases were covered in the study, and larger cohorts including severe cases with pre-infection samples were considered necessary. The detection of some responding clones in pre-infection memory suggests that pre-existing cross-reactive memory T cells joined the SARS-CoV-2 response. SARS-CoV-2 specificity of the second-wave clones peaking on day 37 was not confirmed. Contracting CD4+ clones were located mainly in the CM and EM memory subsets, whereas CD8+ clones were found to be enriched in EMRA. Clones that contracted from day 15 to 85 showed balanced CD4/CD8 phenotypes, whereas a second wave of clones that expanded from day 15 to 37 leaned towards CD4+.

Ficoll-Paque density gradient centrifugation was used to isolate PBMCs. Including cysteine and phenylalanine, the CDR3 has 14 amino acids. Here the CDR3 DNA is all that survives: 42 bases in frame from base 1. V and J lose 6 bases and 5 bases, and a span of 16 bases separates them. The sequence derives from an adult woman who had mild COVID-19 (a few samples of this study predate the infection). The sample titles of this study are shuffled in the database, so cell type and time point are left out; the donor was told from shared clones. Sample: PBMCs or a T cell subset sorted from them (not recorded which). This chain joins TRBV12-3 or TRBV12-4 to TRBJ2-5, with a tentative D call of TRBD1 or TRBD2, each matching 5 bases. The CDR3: CASSRGSGGETQYF. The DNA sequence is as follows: TGTGCCAGCAGCCGAGGAAGTGGGGGTGAGACCCAGTACTTC.